This TCR beta chain stems from a study of T cell responses to AZD1222 COVID-19 vaccine. There are 15 residues in the CDR3. CDR1 and CDR2 (germline): MDHEN, SYDVKM. V gave up 6 bases and J gave up 5 bases, with 20 bases separating them. This clone has a single count. Clones were read by immunoSEQ multiplex PCR, and TCRdb kept only the in-frame ones, dropping some. The sample yields more than 150,000 clones, almost 95% seen once. Source: peripheral blood, taken on day 0 of AZD1222 vaccination. This clonotype was obtained from an adult in good health. This sequence joins TRBV28 and TRBJ2-7; no clear D. In DNA, the CDR3 is TGTGCCAGCAGGGATGACATCTCGCTGCCCCACGAGCAGTACGTC. Amino acid sequence: CASRDDISLPHEQYV.